This is a list of T cell receptor beta chains from one sample in a study of shared clonotypes between healthy human individuals. Clones were sequenced by immunoSEQ multiplex PCR, and TCRdb holds only the in-frame ones, with some missing. Altogether about 600,000 clones are present, almost 97% being singletons, with the ten largest covering approximately 0.057%. The sequenced material came from naive CD4+ T cells sorted from blood. These receptors were taken from a woman aged 25 to 45 in good health. Both conserved end residues are part of each CDR3. The order of the fields is J gene, clone size, D gene, V gene, CDR3 DNA, CDR3 protein. The D gene is left open where the match is weak. A row's size may be missing; if present it is once, few, many or a size class.

J: TRBJ2-5
size: NA
D: NA
V: TRBV9
DNA: TGTGCCAGCAGCGTATCCGGGTTGGAGACCCAGTACTTC
CDR3: CASSVSGLETQYF

J: TRBJ1-2
size: few
D: NA
V: TRBV5-6
DNA: TGTGCCAGCAGCTTAGGAGCTAACTATGGCTACACCTTC
CDR3: CASSLGANYGYTF

J: TRBJ2-3
size: NA
D: NA
V: TRBV6-1
DNA: TGTGCCAGCAGTGACGGGAATACCTATACGCAGTATTTT
CDR3: CASSDGNTYTQYF

J: TRBJ1-4
size: NA
D: TRBD1
V: TRBV2
DNA: TGTGCCAGCAGTGTTGGACAGGGGGGTCGGGAAAAACTGTTTTTT
CDR3: CASSVGQGGREKLFF

J: TRBJ2-1
size: NA
D: TRBD2
V: TRBV2
DNA: TGTGCCAGCGGGTACACCACTAGCGGGAGTATGAATGAGCAGTTCTTC
CDR3: CASGYTTSGSMNEQFF

J: TRBJ2-7
size: NA
D: NA
V: TRBV6-5
DNA: TGTGCCAGCAGTTACTCAGTAGGGCGCACCTACGAGCAGTACTTC
CDR3: CASSYSVGRTYEQYF

J: TRBJ2-3
size: NA
D: NA
V: TRBV7-6
DNA: TGTGCCAGCAGCCAGCGGGCACTGGGGGTCGCAGATACGCAGTATTTT
CDR3: CASSQRALGVADTQYF

J: TRBJ2-7
size: NA
D: TRBD1
V: TRBV6-6
DNA: TGTGCCAGCAGCCCTGATGGGACAGGGGCCTACGAGCAGTACTTC
CDR3: CASSPDGTGAYEQYF

J: TRBJ2-7
size: NA
D: NA
V: TRBV5-1
DNA: TGCGCCAGCAGCCCCCTGGGGGGCCAGGTCACCTACGAGCAGTACTTC
CDR3: CASSPLGGQVTYEQYF

J: TRBJ2-2
size: NA
D: TRBD1
V: TRBV15
DNA: TGTGCCACCAGCAGATCCCTTCGGACAGGGTCCGGGACCGGGGAGCTGTTTTTT
CDR3: CATSRSLRTGSGTGELFF

J: TRBJ1-1
size: once
D: NA
V: TRBV6-6
DNA: TGTGCCAGCAGAACTACCGTCCTGGCTGAAGCTTTCTTT
CDR3: CASRTTVLAEAFF

J: TRBJ2-3
size: once
D: TRBD2
V: TRBV19
DNA: TGTGCCAGTGGAAGTAGCGGGAGGGCGGGCACAGATACGCAGTATTTT
CDR3: CASGSSGRAGTDTQYF

J: TRBJ1-5
size: NA
D: NA
V: TRBV7-8
DNA: TGTGCCAGCAGCTTAGAGTTGGTCAGGCAGGGCAATCAGCCCCAGCATTTT
CDR3: CASSLELVRQGNQPQHF

J: TRBJ2-3
size: NA
D: NA
V: TRBV6-1
DNA: TGTGCCAGCAACAGAGCCGATACGCAGTATTTT
CDR3: CASNRADTQYF

J: TRBJ1-1
size: NA
D: NA
V: TRBV23-1
DNA: TGCGCCAGCAGTCATCGGAGAAGAGAGTCCCGACGGGACACTGAAGCTTTCTTT
CDR3: CASSHRRRESRRDTEAFF

J: TRBJ2-3
size: NA
D: TRBD2
V: TRBV2
DNA: TGTGCCAGCAGTGATTTCTCTAGCGGGAAAACTAGCACAGATACGCAGTATTTT
CDR3: CASSDFSSGKTSTDTQYF

J: TRBJ2-3
size: NA
D: TRBD2
V: TRBV11-2
DNA: TGTGCCAGCAGCTACGGACTAGCGGGGGAAGATACGCAGTATTTT
CDR3: CASSYGLAGEDTQYF

J: TRBJ1-1
size: once
D: NA
V: TRBV9
DNA: TGTGCCAGCAGCGCCGGGACATCTAACACTGAAGCTTTCTTT
CDR3: CASSAGTSNTEAFF

J: TRBJ1-3
size: NA
D: NA
V: TRBV19
DNA: TGTGCCAGTCGGCTCGTTCCTGGAAACACCATATATTTT
CDR3: CASRLVPGNTIYF

J: TRBJ2-7
size: NA
D: NA
V: TRBV2
DNA: TGTGCCAGCAGAGTGGCGACGGGCTCCTACGAGCAGTACTTC
CDR3: CASRVATGSYEQYF

J: TRBJ2-7
size: once
D: NA
V: TRBV18
DNA: TGTGCCAGCCGAAAGGACAGTCCCTACGAGCAGTACTTC
CDR3: CASRKDSPYEQYF

J: TRBJ1-5
size: NA
D: TRBD1
V: TRBV2
DNA: TGTGCCAGCAGTAGACAGGGGAGGAAGGGATTCGATCAGCCCCAGCATTTT
CDR3: CASSRQGRKGFDQPQHF

J: TRBJ2-7
size: NA
D: NA
V: TRBV5-1
DNA: TGCGCCAGCAGCTTCTCTACAAACTCCTACGAGCAGTACTTC
CDR3: CASSFSTNSYEQYF

J: TRBJ2-6
size: NA
D: NA
V: TRBV30
DNA: TGTGCCTGGAGTGCTACTGGGGCCAACGTCCTGACTTTC
CDR3: CAWSATGANVLTF

J: TRBJ1-1
size: NA
D: NA
V: TRBV27
DNA: TGTGCCAGCAGTCCCACAGCCGGCACTGAAGCTTTCTTT
CDR3: CASSPTAGTEAFF

J: TRBJ1-2
size: NA
D: NA
V: TRBV5-4
DNA: TGTGCCAGCAGCTTGTCCGTTAATACAGGGTTCGGCTGGAACTATGGCTACACCTTC
CDR3: CASSLSVNTGFGWNYGYTF

J: TRBJ1-5
size: once
D: NA
V: TRBV4-2
DNA: TGTGCCAGCAGCCAAGGGAGACAGGCGGACCAGCCCCAGCATTTT
CDR3: CASSQGRQADQPQHF

J: TRBJ2-7
size: NA
D: TRBD2
V: TRBV15
DNA: TGTGCCACCAGCAGACTAGCGGGAGGGGACGAGCAGTACTTC
CDR3: CATSRLAGGDEQYF

J: TRBJ2-2
size: NA
D: TRBD1
V: TRBV6-5
DNA: TGTGCCAGCAGTTGGGGGACAGCGAACACCGGGGAGCTGTTTTTT
CDR3: CASSWGTANTGELFF

J: TRBJ2-7
size: NA
D: TRBD1
V: TRBV14
DNA: TGTGCCAGCAGCCAAGGGGACAGGGGATACGAGCAGTACTTC
CDR3: CASSQGDRGYEQYF

J: TRBJ1-5
size: NA
D: NA
V: TRBV7-8
DNA: TGTGCCAGCAGCTTACCCCAGCCCCAGCATTTT
CDR3: CASSLPQPQHF

J: TRBJ1-2
size: NA
D: NA
V: TRBV6-1
DNA: TGTGCCAGCAGTGCCTGGACGGGCACTTACTATGGCTACACCTTC
CDR3: CASSAWTGTYYGYTF

J: TRBJ2-3
size: NA
D: NA
V: TRBV25-1
DNA: TGTGCCAGCAGTGAATACCCTAGCGGCACAGATACGCAGTATTTT
CDR3: CASSEYPSGTDTQYF

J: TRBJ2-1
size: NA
D: NA
V: TRBV7-9
DNA: TGTGCCAGCACCTCCAGGGCCCAATCCTACAATGAGCAGTTCTTC
CDR3: CASTSRAQSYNEQFF

J: TRBJ2-1
size: NA
D: NA
V: TRBV6-6
DNA: TGTGCCAGCAGTTACATGCGGGATGAGCAGTTCTTC
CDR3: CASSYMRDEQFF

J: TRBJ2-7
size: NA
D: NA
V: TRBV11-2
DNA: TGTGCCAGCAGCTTGTCGTTAGCGGCCGGGGTTACCTACGAGCAGTACTTC
CDR3: CASSLSLAAGVTYEQYF

J: TRBJ2-1
size: NA
D: TRBD2
V: TRBV11-2
DNA: TGTGCCAGCAGCTTAGAGGACGGGACTAGCGGGAGGCCGAGGTACAATGAGCAGTTCTTC
CDR3: CASSLEDGTSGRPRYNEQFF

J: TRBJ1-1
size: NA
D: TRBD1
V: TRBV2
DNA: TGTGCCAGCAGTGAACGAGGACAGGGGTACACTGAAGCTTTCTTT
CDR3: CASSERGQGYTEAFF

J: TRBJ1-5
size: NA
D: NA
V: TRBV6-4
DNA: TGTGCCAGCAGTGACTCTTACTGGGGGAGCAATCAGCCCCAGCATTTT
CDR3: CASSDSYWGSNQPQHF

J: TRBJ2-7
size: NA
D: TRBD2
V: TRBV9
DNA: TGTGCCAGCAGCTCCGGGACTAGCGGTACCCACGAGCAGTACTTC
CDR3: CASSSGTSGTHEQYF

J: TRBJ2-1
size: NA
D: NA
V: TRBV2
DNA: TGTGCCAGCGCCTTCGGCTCGGATCCCAATGAGCAGTTCTTC
CDR3: CASAFGSDPNEQFF

J: TRBJ2-2
size: NA
D: NA
V: TRBV15
DNA: TGTGCCACCAGCAAACGGACAGCCGAGAACACCGGGGAGCTGTTTTTT
CDR3: CATSKRTAENTGELFF

J: TRBJ1-4
size: NA
D: NA
V: TRBV6-5
DNA: TGTGCCAGCAGAAAAGAGGCTGGTAATGAAAAACTGTTTTTT
CDR3: CASRKEAGNEKLFF

J: TRBJ2-7
size: NA
D: NA
V: TRBV28
DNA: TGTGCCAGCAGTTTAACAGGGACGCGGAGCTCCTACGAGCAGTACTTC
CDR3: CASSLTGTRSSYEQYF

J: TRBJ1-2
size: NA
D: NA
V: TRBV2
DNA: TGTGCCAGCAGTGAAAGGGGGGGCCGGCGAATCATCTATGGCTACACCTTC
CDR3: CASSERGGRRIIYGYTF